These 25 T cell receptor beta chains were all obtained from the same sample, sequenced in a study of blood T cell repertoires in COVID-19 (TCRdb year 2020). Library creation used the immunoSEQ multiplex PCR assay. Sourced from immuneACCESS, this table was stored by TCRdb with only in-frame sequences that have V and J called. A share of the clones is absent; for the studies checked, an unresolved V gene accounts for under half, and the remainder has no known explanation. The sample has about 250,000 clones on record, around 88% of them singletons. Of the sample, under 1.5% is held by the ten largest clones. The sample was peripheral blood. The origin of the receptors is an elderly man with acute or convalescent COVID-19.

The chain recombines TRBV5-1 with TRBJ1-5; weak D call: TRBD1 (5 bases). The V end was cut by 0 bases, the J end by 4 bases, with 14 bases between. Per germline, CDR1 SGHRS and CDR2 YFSETQ. CDR3 length: 16 amino acids. CDR3 region: CASSLDGQRWNQPQHF. The CDR3 coding sequence is TGCGCCAGCAGCTTGGACGGACAAAGGTGGAATCAGCCCCAGCATTTT.

V gene TRBV7-3 combines with J gene TRBJ1-1, with D possibly being TRBD1 (5 bases). Trimming shortened V by 4 bases and J by 10 bases, and 22 bases separated the two germline ends. This CDR3 region has 15 residues. Germline V gene lookup returns CDR1 SGHTA and CDR2 FQGTGA. CDR3 loop: CASSSQSRDGGGAFF. The DNA for the CDR3 is TGTGCCAGCAGCTCCCAATCCCGGGACGGCGGGGGAGCTTTCTTT.

The J gene is TRBJ1-6, the V gene TRBV4-2; 7 bases agree with TRBD1. Germline CDR1 and CDR2: LGHNA and YNFKEQ. V was clipped by 1 base and J by 7 bases; unmatched bases: 7. This CDR3 has 16 amino acids. CDR3 protein: CASSQVLGTANSPLHF. In DNA form, the CDR3 reads TGTGCCAGCAGCCAAGTTTTAGGGACAGCAAATTCACCCCTCCACTTT.

The chain uses TRBV5-6 and TRBJ2-1; unclear D gene. V was clipped by 4 bases and J by 2 bases, with 7 bases between them. The CDR3 covers 13 residues. CDR1 is SGHDT, CDR2 YYEEEE, per germline. Here the CDR3 reads CASSPTAYNEQFF. The CDR3 DNA sequence: TGTGCCAGCAGCCCTACAGCCTACAATGAGCAGTTCTTC.

This sequence joins TRBV7-3 and TRBJ1-5, with D hard to call. The germline CDR1 and CDR2 sequences are SGHTA and FQGTGA. The CDR3 runs to 13 residues. The germline V and J ends were trimmed by 3 bases and 5 bases, with 8 bases remaining between them. DNA of the CDR3: TGTGCCAGCAGCTTTTCAGAAGATCAGCCCCAGCATTTT. Its translation: CASSFSEDQPQHF.

Here the CDR3 DNA reads TGTGCCAGCAGGCGTGGGACAGGCAACTATGGCTACACCTTC. It yields the protein CASRRGTGNYGYTF. The rearrangement links TRBV7-9 to TRBJ1-2; 8 bases agree with TRBD1. Germline lookup yields CDR1 SEHNR and CDR2 FQNEAQ (reference sequence). The CDR3 is made up of 14 amino acids. The V segment lost 6 bases and the J segment 2 bases; nucleotides outside the gene matches: 5.

This clone was found a few times. The J gene is TRBJ1-2, the V gene TRBV27; D uncertain. Per germline, CDR1 MNHEY and CDR2 SMNVEV (reference sequence). The CDR3 loop spans 15 amino acids. With 4 bases removed from V and 0 bases from J, the gap between germline ends came to 12 bases. The CDR3 loop reads CASSSWATANYGYTF. CDR3 DNA: TGTGCCAGCAGTTCTTGGGCCACAGCTAACTATGGCTACACCTTC.

The CDR3 loop reads CASRPGQGADYGYTF. CDR3 nucleotides: TGTGCCAGCAGACCCGGACAGGGGGCTGACTATGGCTACACCTTC. V usage is TRBV2 and J usage is TRBJ1-2; 11 bases are a match to TRBD1. The CDR3 runs 15 residues. The germline V gene has CDR1 SNHLY and CDR2 FYNNEI. V shed 6 bases, J shed 3 bases, and the junction held 6 bases outside the gene matches.

With regard to this clone: Other DNA sequences in this specimen translate into the identical CDR3. The chain joins TRBV6-5 to TRBJ1-1; 10 bases are a match to TRBD1. The length of the CDR3 is 14 residues. V dropped 2 bases and J dropped 6; count of bases not matched to a gene: 3. CDR1 is MNHEY and CDR2 is SVGAGI in the germline V gene. The CDR3 sequence is CASSYTGQGAEAFF. CDR3 DNA: TGTGCCAGCAGTTACACCGGACAGGGGGCTGAAGCTTTCTTT.

The chain recombines TRBV6-2 or TRBV6-3 with TRBJ1-3; D uncertain. Germline V gives CDR1 MNHEY, CDR2 SVGEGT. Trimming cost V 2 bases and J 9 bases, with 8 bases left between them. The CDR3 contains 12 residues. The CDR3 is CASSYPLSTIYF. CDR3 DNA sequence: TGTGCCAGCAGTTACCCCTTGAGCACCATATATTTT.

The chain combines TRBV4-2 with TRBJ2-3; the match to TRBD1 covers 7 bases. The V and J ends lost 1 base and 5 bases, in that order; junction bases with no gene match: 6. The CDR3 sequence is 15 residues long. The V gene's germline CDR1 is LGHNA and CDR2 YNFKEQ. The CDR3 sequence is CASSQGNRGIDTQYF. The DNA for the CDR3 is TGTGCCAGCAGCCAAGGAAACAGGGGAATAGATACGCAGTATTTT.

The CDR3, as DNA: TGTGCCAGCAGACGTGACAGAAGCAATCAGCCCCAGCATTTT. Its protein product is CASRRDRSNQPQHF. The chain has TRBV6-5 and TRBJ1-5; TRBD1 might be the D (5 bases). V was shortened by 6 bases and J by 1 base, with 10 bases between the two germline ends. The CDR3 is made up of 14 amino acids. Germline values: CDR1 MNHEY, CDR2 SVGAGI.

The chain uses TRBV19 and TRBJ1-1, with 9 nucleotides matching TRBD1. The CDR3 extends over 14 amino acids. Trimming at V came to 7 bases and at J to 0 bases, leaving 3 bases not matched to a gene. Looked up from germline, CDR1 is LNHDA and CDR2 is SQIVND (reference sequence). CDR3 sequence reads: CASTGQGLNTEAFF. In nucleotides, the CDR3 is TGTGCCAGTACCGGACAGGGGTTGAACACTGAAGCTTTCTTT.

This clone was picked up one time. The chain uses TRBV4-1 and TRBJ2-1, with 11 positions matching TRBD2. In germline, CDR1 is MGHRA, CDR2 YSYEKL. The CDR3 spans 17 residues. With 1 base clipped from V and 10 bases from J, the junction kept 12 bases outside the gene matches. In DNA form, the CDR3 reads TGCGCCAGCAGCCAAGTCGCTAGCGGGAGGCCGCGGTCAGAGCAGTTCTTC. This codes for CASSQVASGRPRSEQFF.

The sample holds one count of this clone. This sequence joins TRBV19 and TRBJ2-2; the match to TRBD1 covers 12 bases. The CDR3 loop spans 14 amino acids. CDR1 LNHDA and CDR2 SQIVND come from the germline V gene (reference sequence). Trimming took 10 bases from V and 4 from J; bases not matched to a gene: 4. The CDR3 region is CATRDRGLTGELFF. The CDR3 coding sequence is TGTGCCACCAGGGACAGGGGGCTCACCGGGGAGCTGTTTTTT.

The chain is built from TRBV10-3 and TRBJ1-2; D might be TRBD1 (5 bases). V lost 2 bases, J lost 8 bases, and 15 bases lay in between. Germline V gene lookup returns CDR1 ENHRY and CDR2 SYGVKD. The CDR3 is made up of 14 amino acids. The CDR3 here is CAISEAGPNKGYTF. The CDR3 region has the DNA TGTGCCATCAGTGAGGCGGGACCGAATAAGGGCTACACCTTC.

The chain couples TRBV4-3 to TRBJ1-2; D uncertain. Germline CDR1 LGHNA, CDR2 YSLEER. Trimming left V 0 bases short and J 4 bases short, with 12 bases between. The CDR3 sequence is 15 residues long. In DNA form, the CDR3 reads TGCGCCAGCAGCCAAGAGGGCAACGATGCCTATGGCTACACCTTC. Translated, it gives CASSQEGNDAYGYTF.

The rearrangement links TRBV6-4 to TRBJ1-5; the match to TRBD1 covers 7 bases. Germline V gene lookup returns CDR1 MRHNA and CDR2 SNTAGT. The CDR3 covers 13 residues. V was clipped by 3 bases and J by 5 bases; unmatched bases: 1. The DNA of the CDR3 is TGTGCCAGCAGTGAACAGGGGCATCAGCCCCAGCATTTT. Its translation is CASSEQGHQPQHF.

The rearrangement links TRBV12-2 to TRBJ2-7; the D segment call TRBD2 is taken from the table without a DNA check. TRBV12-2 is described as a pseudogene. The CDR3 contains 14 residues. The CDR3 protein is CASRLTSGAYEQYF. DNA of the CDR3: TGTGCAAGTCGCTTGACTAGCGGGGCCTACGAGCAGTACTTC.

This chain uses TRBV7-8 with TRBJ1-5; D is unclear. Trimming took 2 bases from V and 5 from J, leaving 4 bases between them. The CDR3 is 12 amino acids. The germline gives CDR1 SGHVS, CDR2 FQNEAQ. The CDR3 nucleotides read TGTGCCAGCAGCTTATACTATCAGCCCCAGCATTTT. As protein: CASSLYYQPQHF.

This rearrangement joins TRBV4-1 to TRBJ1-2; 11 positions match TRBD1. The CDR3 is made up of 18 amino acids. V trimming: 4 bases; J trimming: 8 bases; junction bases outside the gene matches: 18. Germline CDR1 reads MGHRA; CDR2 reads YSYEKL. The DNA for the CDR3 is TGCGCCAGCAGCCGCCCGACGCCGATCGGACAGGGGGCCCAAGGCTACACCTTC. It specifies CASSRPTPIGQGAQGYTF.

This clone was detected a few times. CDR3 bases: TGTGCCAGCAGCCGGGTGGGAGGCGAGCAGTACTTC. Its protein product is CASSRVGGEQYF. The chain joins TRBV11-3 to TRBJ2-7; a possible D gene is TRBD2 (6 bases). Germline CDR1 is SGHNT and CDR2 is YENEEA. Trimming stripped 5 bases from V and 6 bases from J, with 11 bases between. The CDR3 runs to 12 residues. The whole variable domain, filled in from reference TRBV11-3 and TRBJ2-7, reads EAGVVQSPRYKIIEKKQPVAFWCNPISGHNTLYWYLQNLGQGPELLIRYENEEAVDDSQLPKDRFSAERLKGVDSTLKIQPAELGDSAVYLCASSRVGGEQYFGPGTRLTVT.

This clone occurred once. The chain links TRBV7-9 to TRBJ2-7; D unresolved. Germline lookup yields CDR1 SEHNR and CDR2 FQNEAQ (reference sequence). V shed 5 bases and J shed 3 bases, with 5 bases lying between them. The CDR3 sequence is 11 residues long. The CDR3 is CASSRGYEQYF. The CDR3 DNA sequence: TGTGCCAGCAGCCGAGGCTACGAGCAGTACTTC.

The chain carries TRBV3-1 (or the pseudogene TRBV3-2) and TRBJ1-3; D is unresolved. V was cut by 0 bases and J by 2 bases, with 2 bases left in between. In germline, CDR1 is LGHDT, CDR2 YNNKEL (reference sequence). The CDR3 contains 13 residues. CDR3 sequence reads: CASSQDAGNTIYF. CDR3 sequence (DNA): TGTGCCAGCAGCCAAGACGCTGGAAACACCATATATTTT.

The chain couples TRBV7-2 to TRBJ2-7; TRBD1 agrees at 8 bases. Per germline, CDR1 SGHTA and CDR2 FQGNSA. Losses at the gene ends were 2 bases for V and 8 bases for J; bases not matched to a gene: 11. This CDR3 is built from 15 residues. The CDR3 loop is CASSLRRGQEYKQYF. The CDR3 DNA follows: TGTGCCAGCAGCTTAAGGAGGGGACAGGAGTATAAGCAGTACTTC.